The T cell receptor beta chain under discussion was sequenced for a study of cytomegalovirus exposure and HLA in healthy donors (dated by TCRdb to about 2017). Regarding the study in general: An earlier analysis of under 600 of the donors reported about 290 Gb of sequence data and 100 million to 130 million unique TCR beta sequences from 150 million to 200 million T cells. An early release covering approximately 600 HLA-typed donors comprised approximately 300 gigabases of sequencing data and roughly 85 million unique TCR sequences. Of the roughly 400 genotyped donors, 75% to 85% were placed in the genetic ancestry cluster associated with self-reported Caucasian donors. The study aimed to test whether signatures of past pathogen exposure could be identified by cataloging public T cell receptors. The study profiled the T cell repertoires of hundreds of subjects by immunosequencing and related them to cytomegalovirus serostatus. Along with the roughly 700-subject first cohort, a separate validation cohort of about 110 different subjects was used. To predict cytomegalovirus infection status, the study combined high-throughput TCR immunosequencing, statistical association of individual TCRs with disease status, and machine learning. In a later analysis, previously published TCR beta repertoires from several hundred donors were re-analyzed and high-resolution HLA genotyping was added so that TCR occurrence patterns could be studied. Rather than drawing on any new phenotypic data, the later analysis identified candidate immune exposures from TCR beta sequences and the way those sequences occurred across donors. To decide whether each TCR beta V gene segment behaved as functional or pseudogenic, an earlier analysis of some 600 of the donors relied on high-throughput TCR beta sequencing. Alongside the repertoire data, information on donor age, sex, ethnicity and CMV serostatus was compiled. In a later genetic analysis, genome-wide SNP genotypes for about three fifths of the roughly 670 donors were used, and that subset was treated as a discovery cohort. All discovery cohort repertoires had been generated on a single sequencing platform. Class I and class II HLA loci were covered by the typing at four-digit resolution. The number of donors typed differed by locus, with roughly 620-640 for A, B, C, DRB1 and DQB1, around 500 for DQA1, 600 to 610 for DPA1, and under 490 for DPB1. Because of strong linkage in the cohort, four to six DR-DQ haplotypes were treated as single units for association and clustering. Across 398 genotyped donors of the cohort, an average of roughly 250,000 unique TCR beta nucleotide sequences per donor were sequenced, and about a sixth of those sequences were non-productive.

Study-wide conclusions, independent of this receptor: Because counts were too low, around 17 rarely observed V segments, including chromosome 9 orphons, were left out of the earlier analysis of 500 to 650 of the donors. The presence/absence analyses assumed that sequencing depth was roughly uniform across donors, and that assumption may not be true. In vitro tests confirmed that a few of the cytomegalovirus-associated TCR beta chains recognize cytomegalovirus antigens. A total of about 180 TCR beta chains were listed by the study as associated with cytomegalovirus. Most CMV-associated TCR beta chains appeared to be HLA-restricted in a later analysis, and the HLA associations seemed to be driven largely by CMV exposure. In a later analysis, the rate of TCR association differed among HLA loci, with DRB1 alleles having the most associated TCRs and HLA-C alleles having the fewest. Assigning TCR associations to individual alleles was difficult when HLA alleles, especially DR and DQ, strongly co-occurred. A further reported finding was that TCR beta sequences accurately predicted the HLA-A and HLA-B alleles for most subjects in the first cohort. According to the authors, the approach could potentially be generalized to other disease states and immunological phenotypes. Across donors, most TCR sequences were observed very rarely, whereas some public TCRs were present in many individuals. Linkage disequilibrium might explain the correlated functional status among segregating V segments, but an unknown experimental factor could not be ruled out. Compared with the roughly 700-donor mean, donors in an Asian-associated ancestry cluster had fewer N-insertions in productive TCRs, according to a later genetic analysis. The classifier was reported to diagnose cytomegalovirus status with high specificity and sensitivity in both the original cohort and the validation cohort. In a later genetic analysis, a missense DCLRE1C variant was associated with V-gene and J-gene trimming of TCR beta chains, and the association was replicated in an independent cohort. An earlier analysis of several hundred of the donors showed that most TCR beta V segments appeared in productive rearrangements either about 90% or about 30% of the time, which broadly matched IMGT annotations. A cluster of highly shared sequence variants was judged likely to represent a technical artifact of the sequencing pipeline. The cohort was sequenced for TCR beta chains only, and without alpha or paired-chain data the features that could be detected were limited. Several of the top co-occurrence clusters appeared to be linked to parvovirus B19, influenza, CMV and Epstein-Barr virus, according to a later analysis. In a later analysis, about 16,000 TCR beta sequences were associated with specific HLA alleles at a false discovery rate of 0.05. CMV serostatus was the only immune exposure information available for the cohort. A later analysis found that HLA-associated TCR beta chains were more clonally expanded and had lower generation probabilities than equally common non-associated chains. Because HLA typing was unavailable for some donors at each locus, only the typed subset was used in association tests. Some IMGT-functional V segments, including TRBV6-2 and TRBV6-3, could not be told apart with the 87-base-pair reads, so those segments were excluded.

There are 14 amino acids in the CDR3, from cysteine to phenylalanine inclusive. The only DNA kept is the CDR3, 42 bases in frame from the first base. CDR1 and CDR2 are read off the germline V gene (reference sequence) as SGHNT and YYREEE. V drops 5 bases and J drops 6 bases, leaving 16 bases in between. The library was produced with the immunoSEQ multiplex PCR assay. For the multiplex PCR, a mixture combining 60 forward primers for TCR Vbeta segments and 13 reverse primers for TCR Jbeta segments was used. Amplification of the CDR3 region of rearranged TCR beta genes was performed with a multiplex PCR assay on genomic DNA. The amplified TCR beta libraries were sequenced on the Illumina HiSeq System as 87-base-pair reads. On the authors' methods: Across the 500 to 700 repertoires, a later analysis counted approximately 83 million unique TCR beta chains, 9.5 million to 12 million of which were shared by at least two donors. A nearest-neighbor algorithm error-corrected the raw reads and collapsed the reads into unique sequences, merging closely related sequences to remove PCR and sequencing errors. CDR3 sequences were aligned to IMGT reference sequences to assign V, D and J gene segments. Each retained sequence needed at least a six-nucleotide match to both a V gene segment and a J gene segment. Rearrangements were classified as productive when the CDR3 lacked stop codons and remained in frame with V and J, and all other rearrangements were classified as non-productive. CDR3 was defined according to IMGT convention as the region running from the second conserved V-encoded cysteine to the conserved J-encoded phenylalanine. Sequences without an unambiguous match to a single V gene segment were excluded from the earlier analysis of several hundred of the donors. An earlier analysis of a few hundred of the donors called V segments functional above 56.7% productive rearrangements and segregating when the between-donor standard deviation exceeded 5%. A statistical classification framework was built for diagnosing cytomegalovirus status from the catalog of TCR beta chain sequences. In a later analysis, TCR nucleotide sequences were compared against IMGT/GENE-DB human TR gene sequences so that V and J genes could be assigned. The TCRdist pipeline was used in a later analysis to assign CDR3 sequences and most-parsimonious VDJ recombination scenarios. A later analysis defined each TCR beta chain by its CDR3 amino acid sequence plus V-gene family, and excluded reads lacking a unique V-gene family. In a later analysis, a few hundred highly shared, low-generation-probability nucleotide sequences were removed to address suspected cross-contamination and a sequencing artifact. For each public chain, a later analysis derived a clonal expansion index from normalized ranks of inferred template counts within each repertoire. Generation probabilities in a later analysis came from a VDJ recombination model fitted to out-of-frame rearrangements, and those results were checked against IGoR. In a later analysis, TCR-TCR, TCR-HLA and TCR-CMV co-occurrence was scored with hypergeometric tests, and a repertoire-size bias correction was applied to TCR pairs. In a later analysis, false discovery rates were estimated by permuting HLA or CMV assignments 20 times. In a later analysis, co-occurring TCRs were grouped using DBSCAN, and TCRdist sequence similarity was added for clustering within HLA-allele-positive subsets. Co-occurrence clustering excluded repertoires with fewer than 30,000 or more than 120,000 public chains, plus five with anomalous nucleotide sharing. Sourced from immuneACCESS, this table was stored by TCRdb with only in-frame sequences that have V and J called. A share of the clones is absent; for the studies checked, an unresolved V gene accounts for under half, and the remainder has no known explanation. V and J calls and clone size follow that table, whereas D and trimming were derived from the DNA. This sample comprises some 150,000 clones, around 84% of them detected only once. The ten largest clones capture about 2.4% of the sample.

The cohort was made up of about 670 healthy bone marrow donors. At the time of sampling, all cohort members were nominally healthy, though unrecorded immune exposures were likely present. The donor was CMV seronegative and was included in the group of approximately 350 seronegative cohort members. Each donor provided a peripheral blood sample, and peripheral blood mononuclear cells were used for TCR beta sequencing. The Qiagen DNeasy Blood Extraction Kit was used to extract genomic DNA from the blood cell samples. On this clone itself: The antigen this receptor binds is unknown. No much larger clone is present one base from it, and per-base qualities are unavailable.

Source material: PBMCs. The sequence is built from TRBV5-4 and TRBJ2-3, and perhaps TRBD2 as D gene, on 7 matching bases. The clonotype originates from a woman between 18 and 30 years old in good health and CMV-seronegative. This receptor has the CDR3 CASRPWGGSDTQYF. In nucleotide form, the sequence is TGTGCCAGCAGGCCCTGGGGGGGCAGTGATACGCAGTATTTT. When the CDR3 is completed using the reference TRBV5-4 and TRBJ2-3 genes on either side, the full variable domain is ETGVTQSPTHLIKTRGQQVTLRCSSQSGHNTVSWYQQALGQGPQFIFQYYREEENGRGNFPPRFSGLQFPNYSSELNVNALELDDSALYLCASRPWGGSDTQYFGPGTRLTVL.